The subject of this entry is one T cell receptor (beta chain). This sample was included in a study of blood T cell repertoires in COVID-19. On the study more broadly: T cells, B-cell-depleted T cells, or PBMCs provided the cDNA or gDNA that served as material.

Repertoires were generated with immunoSEQ multiplex PCR, while TCRdb's copy carries only in-frame clones and drops some. This sample has 130,000 or so clones, with around four fifths found just once. The V and J ends lost 4 bases and 4 bases respectively, with 18 bases between them. There are 16 residues in the CDR3. CDR1 is KGHSH, CDR2 LQKENI, per germline. Participants were aged roughly 18 to 100 years from around 26 US areas. J is TRBJ2-3 and V is TRBV18; D perhaps matches TRBD1 (5 bases). Source material: PBMCs or T cells enriched from blood (not recorded which). The origin of this receptor is a man in his forties with acute COVID-19. CDR3 amino acids: CASSLTGPRIPDTQYF. CDR3 DNA sequence: TGTGCCAGCTCACTTACAGGTCCACGGATCCCAGATACGCAGTATTTT.